This T cell receptor beta chain was obtained from a study of beta chain features in type 1 diabetes. Regarding the study as a whole: Among patients with Type 1 diabetes, TCRB CDR3s were moderately but significantly shorter in every one of the four CD4+ subsets. The study notes PCR might favor shorter templates equally in patients and controls.

In this sample, this clone turned up a few times. What it binds is not known. Trimming pared 4 bases from V and 8 bases from J, leaving 11 bases between. The CDR3 is 13 amino acids. Germline V gene lookup returns CDR1 MGHRA and CDR2 YSYEKL. The isolated RNA, all of it, was reverse transcribed, so expressed TCRB transcripts were what got sequenced. Assay used: immunoSEQ multiplex PCR; TCRdb lists only in-frame clones, some missing. The sample records more than 120,000 clones, less than 15% being singletons. Sequencing input: central memory CD4+ T cells from blood. The sequence derives from a man between 18 and 35 years old with type 1 diabetes. This chain connects TRBV4-1 to TRBJ1-4; D is perhaps TRBD1 (5 bases). Written as DNA, the CDR3 is TGCGCCAGCAGCCTCGGACAAGGGGAAAAACTGTTTTTT. Its translation is CASSLGQGEKLFF.